The sequence of this TCR beta chain was determined in a study of blood T cell repertoires in COVID-19. Profiled with immunoSEQ multiplex PCR; TCRdb holds only in-frame clones, not every one. The data show 25,000 to 35,000 clones, roughly 85% seen once. This CDR3 has 15 residues. V lost 4 bases and J lost 0, with 11 bases in between. Germline V gives CDR1 SGHNT, CDR2 YYREEE (reference sequence). The receptor was derived from a man older than 75 with active COVID-19. The V and J genes are TRBV5-4 and TRBJ2-1, with D possibly TRBD1 on 6 matching bases. Sequenced sample: peripheral blood. CDR3 DNA: TGTGCCAGCAGCAGCGGACAGCGCTCCTACAATGAGCAGTTCTTC. This codes for CASSSGQRSYNEQFF.